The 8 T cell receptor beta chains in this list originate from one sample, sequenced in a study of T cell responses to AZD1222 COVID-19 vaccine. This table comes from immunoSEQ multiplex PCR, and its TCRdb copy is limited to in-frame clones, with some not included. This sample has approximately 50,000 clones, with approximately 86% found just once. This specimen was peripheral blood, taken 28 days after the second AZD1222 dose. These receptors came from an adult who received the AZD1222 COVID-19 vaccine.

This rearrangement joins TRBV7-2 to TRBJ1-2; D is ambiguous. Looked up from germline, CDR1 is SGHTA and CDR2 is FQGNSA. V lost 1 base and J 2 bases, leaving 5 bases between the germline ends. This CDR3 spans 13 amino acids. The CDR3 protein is CASSLDGNYGYTF. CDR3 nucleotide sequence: TGTGCCAGCAGCTTAGATGGGAACTATGGCTACACCTTC.

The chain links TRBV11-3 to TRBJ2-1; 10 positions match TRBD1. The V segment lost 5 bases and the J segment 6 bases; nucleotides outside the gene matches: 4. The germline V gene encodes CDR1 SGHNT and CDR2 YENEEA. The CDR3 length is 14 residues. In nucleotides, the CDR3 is TGTGCCAGCAGCCTCGGACAGGGGGGCAATGAGCAGTTCTTC. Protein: CASSLGQGGNEQFF.

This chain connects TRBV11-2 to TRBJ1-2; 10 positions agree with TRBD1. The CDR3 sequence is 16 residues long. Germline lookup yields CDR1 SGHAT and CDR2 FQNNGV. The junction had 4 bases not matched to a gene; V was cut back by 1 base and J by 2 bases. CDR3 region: CASSLGQGAPNYGYTF. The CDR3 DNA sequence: TGTGCCAGCAGCTTAGGACAGGGGGCGCCGAACTATGGCTACACCTTC.

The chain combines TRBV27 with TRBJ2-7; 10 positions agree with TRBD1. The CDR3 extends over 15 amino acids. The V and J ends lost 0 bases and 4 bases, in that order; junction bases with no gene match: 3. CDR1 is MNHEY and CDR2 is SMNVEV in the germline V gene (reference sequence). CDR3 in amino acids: CASSLSTGGLYEQYF. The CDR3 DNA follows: TGTGCCAGCAGTTTATCGACAGGGGGCCTTTACGAGCAGTACTTC.

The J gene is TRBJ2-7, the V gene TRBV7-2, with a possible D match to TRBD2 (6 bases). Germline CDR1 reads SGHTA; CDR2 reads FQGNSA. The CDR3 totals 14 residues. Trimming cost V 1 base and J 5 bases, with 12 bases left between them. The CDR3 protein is CASSLGGRRDEQYF. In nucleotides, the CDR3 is TGTGCCAGCAGCTTAGGGGGGAGGAGGGACGAGCAGTACTTC.

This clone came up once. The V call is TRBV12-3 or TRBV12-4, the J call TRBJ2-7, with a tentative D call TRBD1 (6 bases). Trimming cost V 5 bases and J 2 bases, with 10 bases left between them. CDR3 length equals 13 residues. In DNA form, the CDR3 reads TGTGCCAGCAGTCGGACAGCGACCTACGAGCAGTACTTC. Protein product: CASSRTATYEQYF.

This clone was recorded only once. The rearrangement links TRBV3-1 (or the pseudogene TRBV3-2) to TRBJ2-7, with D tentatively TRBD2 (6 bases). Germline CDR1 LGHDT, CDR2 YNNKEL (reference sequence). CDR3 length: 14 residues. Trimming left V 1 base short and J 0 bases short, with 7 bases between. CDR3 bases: TGTGCCAGCAGCCAAGTCGGGAGCTCCTACGAGCAGTACTTC. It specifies CASSQVGSSYEQYF.

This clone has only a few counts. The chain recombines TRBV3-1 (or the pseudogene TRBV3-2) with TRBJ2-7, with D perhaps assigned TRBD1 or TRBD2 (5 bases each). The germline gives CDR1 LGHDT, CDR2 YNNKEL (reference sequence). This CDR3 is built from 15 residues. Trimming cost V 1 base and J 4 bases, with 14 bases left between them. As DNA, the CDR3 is TGTGCCAGCAGCCAAGCGAACGGGGCGATTTACGAGCAGTACTTC. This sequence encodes CASSQANGAIYEQYF.